The count of the clone carrying this T cell receptor beta chain is one. CDR1 and CDR2 (germline): SGHRS, YFSETQ. V was shortened by 6 bases and J by 0 bases, with 18 bases between the two germline ends. The CDR3 totals 16 residues. These data belong to a study of T cell responses to AZD1222 COVID-19 vaccine. Sequencing used immunoSEQ multiplex PCR; TCRdb keeps in-frame clones, though not all of them. The table records around 95,000 clones, around 87% of them present only once. V gene TRBV5-1 combines with J gene TRBJ1-1; D gene ambiguous. This sample comprised peripheral blood, obtained on day 0 of MenACWY control vaccination. The receptor's source is an adult in good health. The CDR3 here is CASTIESPAVNTEAFF. In DNA, the CDR3 is TGCGCCAGCACTATTGAATCCCCAGCCGTGAACACTGAAGCTTTCTTT.